Shown below are 17 T cell receptor beta chains from a single sample sequenced in a study of cytomegalovirus exposure and HLA in healthy donors. The study ran its PCR with 60 Vbeta and 13 Jbeta primers. Repertoires were generated with immunoSEQ multiplex PCR, while TCRdb's copy carries only in-frame clones and drops some. Here the sample spans 150,000 or so clones, just under 75% being singletons. What was sequenced was PBMCs. The source is a woman younger than 35 in good health and CMV-seronegative.

The V gene is TRBV6-5, the J gene TRBJ1-5; 8 positions agree with TRBD1. Germline V CDR1 and CDR2: MNHEY, SVGAGI. The V gene end was trimmed by 5 bases and the J gene end by 9 bases; junction bases not matched to a gene: 3. The CDR3 is 12 amino acids. The CDR3 spells CASSTDRGPQHF. The CDR3 DNA is TGTGCCAGCAGTACCGACAGGGGGCCCCAGCATTTT.

This chain links TRBV7-2 with TRBJ2-6, with TRBD2 matching 9 bases. Trimming removed 6 bases from V and 2 bases from J; junction bases left unmatched: 14. Germline V gives CDR1 SGHTA, CDR2 FQGNSA. The CDR3 is made up of 19 amino acids. CDR3 nucleotides: TGTGCCAGCAGGGTAACCGGACTAGCGTACACAACTGGGGCCAACGTCCTGACTTTC. Its translation is CASRVTGLAYTTGANVLTF.

This sequence joins TRBV9 and TRBJ2-7; TRBD2 aligns across 12 bases. The junction had 8 bases not matched to a gene; V was cut back by 0 bases and J by 4 bases. Looked up from germline, CDR1 is SGDLS and CDR2 is YYNGEE. The CDR3 covers 17 residues. The CDR3 loop is CASSVAPSGGAGYEQYF. CDR3 nucleotides: TGTGCCAGCAGCGTAGCGCCTAGCGGGGGGGCCGGATACGAGCAGTACTTC.

This clone has only one observation. The chain recombines TRBV5-1 with TRBJ2-1; maybe TRBD2 (6 bases). CDR1 and CDR2 (germline): SGHRS, YFSETQ. Deletions cut 2 bases from V and 4 bases from J, with 13 bases between. This CDR3 region has 15 residues. Here the CDR3 DNA reads TGCGCCAGCAGCTTCCCGGGACTGGCATACAATGAGCAGTTCTTC. Translation: CASSFPGLAYNEQFF.

The rearrangement uses TRBV25-1 and TRBJ1-1; D gene ambiguous. The V gene's germline CDR1 is MGHDK and CDR2 SYGVNS. CDR3 length equals 15 residues. Between the trimmed V and J ends, which lost 3 bases and 2 bases, there was a span of 13 bases. CDR3 DNA sequence: TGTGCCAGCAGTGAGACTGGACGGGGAAACACTGAAGCTTTCTTT. This translates into CASSETGRGNTEAFF.

The rearrangement links TRBV19 to TRBJ2-6, with D maybe TRBD1 (6 bases). The CDR3 contains 16 residues. V was trimmed by 7 bases and J by 2 bases, leaving 15 bases between them. Per germline, CDR1 LNHDA and CDR2 SQIVND (reference sequence). The CDR3 region has the DNA TGTGCCAGTACGTCCCACAGGGACGCTGGGGCCAACGTCCTGACTTTC. This gives the protein CASTSHRDAGANVLTF.

J is TRBJ2-5 and V is TRBV6-1; possible D gene TRBD1, 6 bases. There are 18 residues in the CDR3. Trimming removed 1 base from V and 1 base from J, with 19 bases in between. Germline CDR1 MNHNS, CDR2 SASEGT. CDR3 region: CASSEVPRDNPFQETQYF. DNA of the CDR3: TGTGCCAGCAGTGAAGTGCCCCGGGACAACCCCTTCCAAGAGACCCAGTACTTC.

This clone came up once. The chain employs TRBV7-2 and TRBJ1-2; perhaps TRBD1 as D (6 bases). The CDR3 has 13 amino acids. Trimming cost V 5 bases and J 3 bases, with 10 bases left between them. CDR1 and CDR2 from the germline V gene are SGHTA and FQGNSA. CDR3 bases: TGTGCCAGCAGCCCTGACAGGCACTATGGCTACACCTTC. Protein product: CASSPDRHYGYTF.

The chain is built from TRBV5-6 and TRBJ1-6, with 8 bases aligning to TRBD1. Germline trimming cut 0 bases from V and 11 bases from J; bases unmatched to any gene: 4. The length of the CDR3 is 14 residues. CDR1 is SGHDT and CDR2 is YYEEEE in the germline V gene. CDR3 bases: TGTGCCAGCAGCTTGGTAACAGGGGGGGCACCCCTCCACTTT. This translates into CASSLVTGGAPLHF.

This clone turned up a few times. The chain uses TRBV29-1 and TRBJ2-5; the D is unclear. The CDR3 contains 13 residues. CDR1 and CDR2 (germline): SQVTM, ANQGSEA. The V end lost 2 bases, the J end lost 4 bases, and 11 bases lay between the germline ends. In DNA, the CDR3 is TGCAGCGTTGAAAAACGGTCGGGAGAGACCCAGTACTTC. Its protein is CSVEKRSGETQYF.

The chain is built from TRBV2 and TRBJ1-3; D is undetermined. The CDR3 spans 13 residues. The germline gives CDR1 SNHLY, CDR2 FYNNEI. Deletions cut 6 bases from V and 4 bases from J, with 10 bases between. CDR3 nucleotides: TGTGCCAGCAGACTGAACCGGGGAAACACCATATATTTT. Amino acid sequence: CASRLNRGNTIYF. Looking up the rest from reference TRBV2 and TRBJ1-3 gives the full variable domain: EPEVTQTPSHQVTQMGQEVILRCVPISNHLYFYWYRQILGQKVEFLVSFYNNEISEKSEIFDDQFSVERPDGSNFTLKIRSTKLEDSAMYFCASRLNRGNTIYFGEGSWLTVV.

The rearrangement uses TRBV7-2 and TRBJ2-1; TRBD2 agrees at 10 bases. This CDR3 is 14 amino acids long. Trimming at V came to 1 base and at J to 13 bases, leaving 7 bases not matched to a gene. Germline lookup yields CDR1 SGHTA and CDR2 FQGNSA. The CDR3 loop is CASSLDSSGGRQFF. In DNA, the CDR3 is TGTGCCAGCAGCTTAGACTCTAGCGGGGGTCGACAGTTCTTC. The full variable domain, rest sourced from reference TRBV7-2 and TRBJ2-1, is GAGVSQSPSNKVTEKGKDVELRCDPISGHTALYWYRQSLGQGLEFLIYFQGNSAPDKSGLPSDRFSAERTGGSVSTLTIQRTQQEDSAVYLCASSLDSSGGRQFFGPGTRLTVL.

CDR3 DNA sequence: TGCGCCAGCAGCCCGACAGGGGAGGGGACCCAGTACTTC. It is translated as CASSPTGEGTQYF. This chain joins TRBV4-3 and TRBJ2-5; perhaps TRBD1 as D (8 bases). The germline V and J ends were trimmed by 4 bases and 7 bases, with 13 bases remaining between them. CDR1 LGHNA and CDR2 YSLEER come from the germline V gene. The CDR3 spans 13 residues.

This chain uses TRBV5-1 with TRBJ2-3; 11 bases fit TRBD1. Germline V lookup: CDR1 SGHRS, CDR2 YFSETQ. The trim removed 0 bases at V and 5 bases at J, leaving 5 bases unmatched. The CDR3 totals 16 residues. The CDR3 DNA follows: TGCGCCAGCAGCTTGGGGGACAGGGGGGTACAAGATACGCAGTATTTT. Encoded protein: CASSLGDRGVQDTQYF.

This sequence joins TRBV7-8 and TRBJ2-7, with 8 positions matching TRBD1. Germline assignment: CDR1 SGHVS and CDR2 FQNEAQ. The CDR3 totals 14 residues. J gave up 2 bases and V 5 bases, and 5 bases lay outside the gene matches. CDR3 in amino acids: CASSSLGQAYEQYF. The CDR3 bases are TGTGCCAGCAGCAGCCTGGGACAGGCCTACGAGCAGTACTTC.

This clone was seen only a few times. Here the CDR3 reads CATSREGTGSSYEQYF. CDR3 DNA: TGTGCCACCAGCAGAGAGGGGACAGGGAGCTCCTACGAGCAGTACTTC. The V and J genes are TRBV15 and TRBJ2-7; 9 bases line up with TRBD1. Germline CDR1 LNHNV, CDR2 YYDKDF (reference sequence). With V trimmed by 0 bases and J by 0 bases, 3 bases remained unmatched. This CDR3 is 16 amino acids long. The full variable domain, rest sourced from reference TRBV15 and TRBJ2-7, is DAMVIQNPRYQVTQFGKPVTLSCSQTLNHNVMYWYQQKSSQAPKLLFHYYDKDFNNEADTPDNFQSRRPNTSFCFLDIRSPGLGDTAMYLCATSREGTGSSYEQYFGPGTRLTVT.

V gene TRBV7-9 combines with J gene TRBJ1-1, with a tentative D call TRBD1 (6 bases). Germline V lookup: CDR1 SEHNR, CDR2 FQNEAQ (reference sequence). The CDR3 runs 12 residues. V shed 4 bases and J shed 11 bases, with 14 bases lying between them. The CDR3 sequence: CASSWGQAEAFF. CDR3 bases: TGTGCCAGCAGCTGGGGGCAGGCCGAGGCTTTCTTT. The variable domain in full, with the rest retrieved from reference TRBV7-9 and TRBJ1-1, is DTGVSQNPRHKITKRGQNVTFRCDPISEHNRLYWYRQTLGQGPEFLTYFQNEAQLEKSRLLSDRFSAERPKGSFSTLEIQRTEQGDSAMYLCASSWGQAEAFFGQGTRLTVV.